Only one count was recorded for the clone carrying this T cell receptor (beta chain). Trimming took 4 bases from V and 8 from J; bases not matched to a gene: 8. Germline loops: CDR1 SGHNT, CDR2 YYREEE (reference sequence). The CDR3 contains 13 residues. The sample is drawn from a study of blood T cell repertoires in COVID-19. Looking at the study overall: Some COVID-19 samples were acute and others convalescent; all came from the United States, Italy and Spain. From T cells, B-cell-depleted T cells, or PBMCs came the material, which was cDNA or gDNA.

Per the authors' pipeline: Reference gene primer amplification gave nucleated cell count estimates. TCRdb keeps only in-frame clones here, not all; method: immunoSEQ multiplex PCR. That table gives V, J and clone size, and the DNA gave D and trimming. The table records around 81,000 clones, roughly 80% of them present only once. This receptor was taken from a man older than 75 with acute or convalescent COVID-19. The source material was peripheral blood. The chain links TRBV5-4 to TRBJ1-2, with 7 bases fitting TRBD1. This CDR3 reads CASSLWDSRGYTF. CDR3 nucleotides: TGTGCCAGCAGCCTTTGGGACAGTAGAGGCTACACCTTC.